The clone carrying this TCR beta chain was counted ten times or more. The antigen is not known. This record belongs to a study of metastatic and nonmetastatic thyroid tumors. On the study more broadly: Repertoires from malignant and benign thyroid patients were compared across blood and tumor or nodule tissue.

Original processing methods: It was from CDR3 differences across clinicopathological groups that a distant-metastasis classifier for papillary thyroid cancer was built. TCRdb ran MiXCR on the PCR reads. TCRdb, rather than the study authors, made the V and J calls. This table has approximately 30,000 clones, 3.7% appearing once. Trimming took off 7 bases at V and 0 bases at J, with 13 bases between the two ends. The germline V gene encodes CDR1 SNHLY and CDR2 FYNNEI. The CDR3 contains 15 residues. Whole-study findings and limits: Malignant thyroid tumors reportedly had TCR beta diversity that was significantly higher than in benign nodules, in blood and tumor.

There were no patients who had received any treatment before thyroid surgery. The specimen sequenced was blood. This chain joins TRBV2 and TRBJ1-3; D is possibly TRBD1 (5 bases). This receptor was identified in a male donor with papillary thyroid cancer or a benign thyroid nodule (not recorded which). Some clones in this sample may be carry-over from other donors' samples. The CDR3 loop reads CASTIRGDSGNTIYF. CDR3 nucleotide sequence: TGTGCCAGCACCATACGGGGGGACTCTGGAAACACCATATATTTT.